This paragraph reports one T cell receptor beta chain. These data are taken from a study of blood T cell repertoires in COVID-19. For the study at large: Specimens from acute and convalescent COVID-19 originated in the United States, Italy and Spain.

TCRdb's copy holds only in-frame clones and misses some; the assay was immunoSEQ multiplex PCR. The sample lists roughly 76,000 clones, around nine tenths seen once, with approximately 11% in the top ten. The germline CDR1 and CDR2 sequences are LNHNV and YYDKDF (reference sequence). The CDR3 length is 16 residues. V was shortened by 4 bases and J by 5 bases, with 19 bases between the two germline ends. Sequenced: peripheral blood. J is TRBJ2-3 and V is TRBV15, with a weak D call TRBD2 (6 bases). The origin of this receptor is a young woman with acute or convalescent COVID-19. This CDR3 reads CATSIDLARLGDTQYF. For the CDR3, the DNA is TGTGCCACCAGCATCGATCTGGCTCGACTAGGAGATACGCAGTATTTT.